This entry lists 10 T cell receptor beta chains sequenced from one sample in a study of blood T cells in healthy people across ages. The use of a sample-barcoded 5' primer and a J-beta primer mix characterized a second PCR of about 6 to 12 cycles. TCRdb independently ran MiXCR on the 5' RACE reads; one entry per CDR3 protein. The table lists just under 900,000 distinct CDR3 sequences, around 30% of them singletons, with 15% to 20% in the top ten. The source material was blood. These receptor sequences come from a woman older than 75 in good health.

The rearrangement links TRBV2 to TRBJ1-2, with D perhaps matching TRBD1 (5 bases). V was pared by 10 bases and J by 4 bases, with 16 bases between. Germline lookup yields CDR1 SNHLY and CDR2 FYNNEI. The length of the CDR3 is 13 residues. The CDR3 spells CAILPGQGYGYTF. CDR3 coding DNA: TGTGCCATCCTACCCGGGCAGGGCTATGGCTACACCTTC.

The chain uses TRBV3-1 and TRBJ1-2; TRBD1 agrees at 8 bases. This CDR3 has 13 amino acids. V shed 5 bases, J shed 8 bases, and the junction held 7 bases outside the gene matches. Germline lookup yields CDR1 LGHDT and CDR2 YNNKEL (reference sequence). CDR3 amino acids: CASSYDRGRGYTF. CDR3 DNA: TGTGCCAGCAGCTATGACAGGGGAAGAGGCTACACCTTC.

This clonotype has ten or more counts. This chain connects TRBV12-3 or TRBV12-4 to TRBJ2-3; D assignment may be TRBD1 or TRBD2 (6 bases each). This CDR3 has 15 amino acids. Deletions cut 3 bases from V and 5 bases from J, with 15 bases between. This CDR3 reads CASSFSGAKLDTQYF. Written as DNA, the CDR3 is TGTGCCAGCAGTTTCTCGGGGGCGAAATTAGATACGCAGTATTTT.

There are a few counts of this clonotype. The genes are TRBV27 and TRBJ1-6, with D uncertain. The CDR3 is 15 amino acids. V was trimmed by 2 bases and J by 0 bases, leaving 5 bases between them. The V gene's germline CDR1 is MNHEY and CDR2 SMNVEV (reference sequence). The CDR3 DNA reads TGTGCCAGCAGTTTAGGGTACTCCTATAATTCACCCCTCCACTTT. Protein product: CASSLGYSYNSPLHF.

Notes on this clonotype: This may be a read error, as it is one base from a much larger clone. CDR3 coding DNA: TGTGCCAGCAGTTACCTGCAGGGGAATGGCCACACCTTC. Amino acid sequence: CASSYLQGNGHTF. The chain joins TRBV6-5 to TRBJ1-2, with D tentatively TRBD1 (6 bases). This CDR3 comprises 13 residues. Germline-derived CDR1 and CDR2 are MNHEY and SVGAGI.

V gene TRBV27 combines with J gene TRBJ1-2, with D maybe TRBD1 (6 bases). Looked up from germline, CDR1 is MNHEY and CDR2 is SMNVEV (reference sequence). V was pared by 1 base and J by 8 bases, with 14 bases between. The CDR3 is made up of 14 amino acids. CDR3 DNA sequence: TGTGCCAGCAGTTTATATCACAGGGCGGGAGGCTACACCTTC. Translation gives CASSLYHRAGGYTF.

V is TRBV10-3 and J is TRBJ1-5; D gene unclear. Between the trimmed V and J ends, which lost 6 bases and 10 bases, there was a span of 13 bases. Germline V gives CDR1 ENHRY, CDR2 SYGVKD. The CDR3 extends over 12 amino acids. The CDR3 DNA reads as TGTGCCATCAGCGAAAACGGGGAACCCCAGCATTTT. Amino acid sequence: CAISENGEPQHF.

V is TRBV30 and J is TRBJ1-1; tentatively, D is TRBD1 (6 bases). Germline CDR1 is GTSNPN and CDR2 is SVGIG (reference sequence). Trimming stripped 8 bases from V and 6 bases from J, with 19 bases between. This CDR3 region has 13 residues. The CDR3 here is CARKVPQGPEAFF. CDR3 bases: TGTGCCCGTAAAGTGCCGCAGGGGCCTGAAGCTTTCTTT.

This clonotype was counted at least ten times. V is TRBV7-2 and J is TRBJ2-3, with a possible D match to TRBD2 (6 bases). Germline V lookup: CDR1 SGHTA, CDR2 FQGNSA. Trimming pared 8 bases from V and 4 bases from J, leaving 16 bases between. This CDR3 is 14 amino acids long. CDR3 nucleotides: TGTGCCAGCGGGTGGAGGGCCAGGTCAGATACGCAGTATTTT. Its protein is CASGWRARSDTQYF. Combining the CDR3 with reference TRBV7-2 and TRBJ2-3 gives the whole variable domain GAGVSQSPSNKVTEKGKDVELRCDPISGHTALYWYRQSLGQGLEFLIYFQGNSAPDKSGLPSDRFSAERTGGSVSTLTIQRTQQEDSAVYLCASGWRARSDTQYFGPGTRLTVL.

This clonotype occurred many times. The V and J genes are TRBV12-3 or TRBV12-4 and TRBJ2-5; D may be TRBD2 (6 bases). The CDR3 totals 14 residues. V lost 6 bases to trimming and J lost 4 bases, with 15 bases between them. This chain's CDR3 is CASRAGTPGETQYF. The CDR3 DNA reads TGTGCCAGCAGGGCCGGGACTCCTGGAGAGACCCAGTACTTC.